A selection of T cell receptor beta chains follows, all from one sample in a study of shared clonotypes between healthy human individuals. Sequencing was performed with immunoSEQ multiplex PCR; in TCRdb, only in-frame clones are kept and a portion is missing. The sample contains about 320,000 clones, around 86% of which appear only once. Sequencing was carried out using memory CD8+ T cells sorted from blood. Receptors were obtained from a young man in good health. The CDR3 runs from the conserved cysteine through the conserved F or W. D genes are given only for firm matches. Some rows mark clone size as missing; the rest say once, few, many or name a class of expanded clone.

J gene	V gene	D gene	clone size	CDR3 protein	CDR3 DNA
TRBJ2-7	TRBV9	TRBD2	.	CASSVGLAGLEQYF	TGTGCCAGCAGCGTAGGACTAGCGGGGCTCGAGCAGTACTTC
TRBJ1-6	TRBV6-5	.	once	CASSYYDGANSPLHF	TGTGCCAGCAGTTACTACGATGGAGCAAATTCACCCCTCCACTTT
TRBJ1-5	TRBV5-8	TRBD1	.	CASSPWTGTPGQPQHF	TGTGCCAGCAGCCCATGGACAGGTACCCCGGGTCAGCCCCAGCATTTT
TRBJ1-1	TRBV28	TRBD1	.	CASSLRGGREAFF	TGTGCCAGCAGTTTACGAGGGGGCCGTGAAGCTTTCTTT
TRBJ1-5	TRBV2	.	.	CASRRTASNQPQHF	TGTGCCAGCAGGAGGACAGCTTCCAATCAGCCCCAGCATTTT
TRBJ1-1	TRBV9	.	once	CASSVSLNTEAFF	TGTGCCAGCAGCGTTTCACTGAACACTGAAGCTTTCTTT
TRBJ1-1	TRBV11-2	TRBD1	.	CASSGTGGESTEAFF	TGTGCCAGCAGCGGTACAGGGGGCGAGAGCACTGAAGCTTTCTTT
TRBJ2-5	TRBV4-1	TRBD1	.	CASSSGGGGDSTQETQYF	TGCGCCAGCAGCTCAGGGGGCGGAGGCGACTCGACTCAAGAGACCCAGTACTTC
TRBJ2-5	TRBV19	.	.	CASSMGWSLDQETQYF	TGTGCCAGTAGTATGGGTTGGAGTCTGGACCAAGAGACCCAGTACTTC
TRBJ1-2	TRBV6-5	.	.	CASSYSAQGYGYTF	TGTGCCAGCAGTTACTCGGCACAGGGCTATGGCTACACCTTC
TRBJ2-7	TRBV2	TRBD1	.	CASSEGTGRYEQYF	TGTGCCAGCAGTGAAGGGACAGGGCGCTACGAGCAGTACTTC
TRBJ2-5	TRBV2	TRBD2	.	CASSVGLAGLGETQYF	TGTGCCAGCAGTGTTGGACTAGCGGGCTTGGGGGAGACCCAGTACTTC
TRBJ2-1	TRBV5-6	.	.	CASSFDNEQFF	TGTGCCAGCAGCTTTGACAATGAGCAGTTCTTC
TRBJ2-2	TRBV30	.	.	CAWSPGTGELFF	TGTGCCTGGAGTCCAGGAACCGGGGAGCTGTTTTTT
TRBJ1-3	TRBV30	.	.	CAWSGGFGNTIYF	TGTGCCTGGAGCGGGGGATTTGGAAACACCATATATTTT
TRBJ1-5	TRBV27	.	.	CASSLGGSNQPQHF	TGTGCCAGCAGTTTAGGGGGCAGCAATCAGCCCCAGCATTTT
TRBJ2-5	TRBV5-1	.	.	CASSLVVPRGTQYF	TGCGCCAGCAGCTTGGTTGTGCCCCGTGGGACCCAGTACTTC
TRBJ2-7	TRBV6-5	.	.	CASSYDRSYEQYF	TGTGCCAGCAGTTATGACCGTTCCTACGAGCAGTACTTC
TRBJ1-2	TRBV4-2	.	.	CASREGDLADSANYGYTF	TGTGCCAGCAGGGAAGGGGACCTAGCCGATTCGGCTAACTATGGCTACACCTTC
TRBJ1-6	TRBV30	TRBD1	.	CAWSGGVGPTGPNSPLHF	TGTGCCTGGAGTGGTGGCGTTGGCCCGACAGGGCCTAATTCACCCCTCCACTTT
TRBJ2-7	TRBV7-3	.	.	CASSAPEQYF	TGTGCCAGCAGCGCTCCCGAGCAGTACTTC
TRBJ2-1	TRBV27	.	.	CASSRLGNEQFF	TGTGCCAGCAGCCGTCTCGGGAATGAGCAGTTCTTC
TRBJ2-7	TRBV6-5	.	.	CASSYLTSGYEQYF	TGTGCCAGCAGTTATCTCACCAGCGGCTACGAGCAGTACTTC
TRBJ2-1	TRBV29-1	.	.	CAGSRGNEQFF	TGCGCTGGCTCCCGTGGGAATGAGCAGTTCTTC
TRBJ2-1	TRBV7-9	.	.	CASSFSTGRNEQFF	TGTGCCAGCAGCTTTTCCACTGGGAGGAATGAGCAGTTCTTC
TRBJ2-5	TRBV29-1	.	.	CSVEIWWDETQYF	TGCAGCGTTGAGATTTGGTGGGACGAGACCCAGTACTTC
TRBJ1-5	TRBV30	TRBD1	.	CAWSAGQGAYSNQPQHF	TGTGCCTGGAGTGCGGGACAGGGGGCATATAGCAATCAGCCCCAGCATTTT